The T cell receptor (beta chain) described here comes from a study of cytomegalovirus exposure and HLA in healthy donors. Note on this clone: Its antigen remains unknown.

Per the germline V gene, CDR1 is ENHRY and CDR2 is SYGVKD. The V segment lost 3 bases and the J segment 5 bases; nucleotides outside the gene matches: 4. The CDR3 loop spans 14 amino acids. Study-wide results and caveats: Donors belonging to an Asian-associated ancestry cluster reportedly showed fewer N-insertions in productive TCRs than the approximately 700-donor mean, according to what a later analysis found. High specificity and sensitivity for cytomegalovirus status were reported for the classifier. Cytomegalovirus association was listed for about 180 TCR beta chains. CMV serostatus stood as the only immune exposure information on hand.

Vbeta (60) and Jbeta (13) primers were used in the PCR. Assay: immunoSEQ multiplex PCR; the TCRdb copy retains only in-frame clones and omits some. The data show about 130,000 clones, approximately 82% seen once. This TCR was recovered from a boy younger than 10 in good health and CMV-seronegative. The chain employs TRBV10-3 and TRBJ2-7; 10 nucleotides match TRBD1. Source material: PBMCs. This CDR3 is CAISDSGTGDEQYV. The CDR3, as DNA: TGTGCCATCAGTGACTCCGGGACAGGGGACGAGCAGTACGTC.